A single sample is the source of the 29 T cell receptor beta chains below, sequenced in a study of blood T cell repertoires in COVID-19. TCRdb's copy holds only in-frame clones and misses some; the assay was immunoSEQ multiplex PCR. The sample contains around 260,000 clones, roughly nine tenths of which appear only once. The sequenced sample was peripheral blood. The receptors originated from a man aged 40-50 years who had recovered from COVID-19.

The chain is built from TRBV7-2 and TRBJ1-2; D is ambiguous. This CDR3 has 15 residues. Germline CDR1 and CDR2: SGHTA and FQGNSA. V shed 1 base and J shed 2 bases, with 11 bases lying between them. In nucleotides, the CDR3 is TGTGCCAGCAGCTTAGTGGCGGGCGGGAACTATGGCTACACCTTC. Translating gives CASSLVAGGNYGYTF.

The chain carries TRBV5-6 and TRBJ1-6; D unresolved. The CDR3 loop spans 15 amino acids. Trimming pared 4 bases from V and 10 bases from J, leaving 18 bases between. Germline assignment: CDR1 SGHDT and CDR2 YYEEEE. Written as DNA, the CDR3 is TGTGCCAGCAGCCCGGATGGGAGCTTTGGATCACCCCTCCACTTT. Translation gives CASSPDGSFGSPLHF. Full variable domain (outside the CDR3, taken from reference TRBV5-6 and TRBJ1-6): DAGVTQSPTHLIKTRGQQVTLRCSPKSGHDTVSWYQQALGQGPQFIFQYYEEEERQRGNFPDRFSGHQFPNYSSELNVNALLLGDSALYLCASSPDGSFGSPLHFGNGTRLTVT.

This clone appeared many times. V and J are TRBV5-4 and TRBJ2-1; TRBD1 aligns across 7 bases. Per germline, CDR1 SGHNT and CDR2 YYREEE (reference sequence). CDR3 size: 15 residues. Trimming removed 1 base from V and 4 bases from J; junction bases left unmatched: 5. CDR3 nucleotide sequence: TGTGCCAGCAGCTTGCCCCAGGGGGATTACAATGAGCAGTTCTTC. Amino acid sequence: CASSLPQGDYNEQFF.

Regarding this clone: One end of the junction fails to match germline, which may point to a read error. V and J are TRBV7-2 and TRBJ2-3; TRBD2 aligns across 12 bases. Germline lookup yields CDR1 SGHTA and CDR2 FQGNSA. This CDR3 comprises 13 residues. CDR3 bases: TGTGCCAGCAGCACGAGGACTAGCGGGACGTGGGATTTT. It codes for CASSTRTSGTWDF.

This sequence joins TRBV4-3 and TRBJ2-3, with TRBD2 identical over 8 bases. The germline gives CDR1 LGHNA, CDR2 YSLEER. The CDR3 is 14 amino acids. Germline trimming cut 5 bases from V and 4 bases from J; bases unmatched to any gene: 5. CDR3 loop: CASSGSGTADTQYF. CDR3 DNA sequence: TGCGCCAGCAGCGGTAGCGGGACGGCAGATACGCAGTATTTT.

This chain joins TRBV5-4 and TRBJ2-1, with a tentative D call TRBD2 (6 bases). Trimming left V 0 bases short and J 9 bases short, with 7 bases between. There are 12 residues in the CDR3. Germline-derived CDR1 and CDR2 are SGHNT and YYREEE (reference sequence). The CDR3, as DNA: TGTGCCAGCAGCTTGGCCGGGGGTGAGCAGTTCTTC. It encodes CASSLAGGEQFF.

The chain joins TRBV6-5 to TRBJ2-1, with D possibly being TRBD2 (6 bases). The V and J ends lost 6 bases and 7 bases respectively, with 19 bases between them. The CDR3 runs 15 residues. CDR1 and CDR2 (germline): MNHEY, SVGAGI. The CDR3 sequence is CASSSRGAGTNEQFF. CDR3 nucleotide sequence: TGTGCCAGCAGCTCCCGCGGAGCGGGTACAAATGAGCAGTTCTTC.

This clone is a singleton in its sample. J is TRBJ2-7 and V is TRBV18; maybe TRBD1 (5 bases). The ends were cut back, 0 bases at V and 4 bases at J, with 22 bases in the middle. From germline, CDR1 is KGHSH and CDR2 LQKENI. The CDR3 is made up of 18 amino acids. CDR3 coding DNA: TGTGCCAGCTCACCACCCTTGGACATCCCCGTCTCATCGTACGAGCAGTACTTC. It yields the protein CASSPPLDIPVSSYEQYF.

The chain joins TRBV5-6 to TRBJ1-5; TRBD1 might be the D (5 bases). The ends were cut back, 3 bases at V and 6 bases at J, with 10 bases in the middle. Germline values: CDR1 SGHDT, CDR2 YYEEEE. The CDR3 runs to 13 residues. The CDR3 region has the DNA TGTGCCAGCAGCTCCCAAGGGGTTCAGCCCCAGCATTTT. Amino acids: CASSSQGVQPQHF.

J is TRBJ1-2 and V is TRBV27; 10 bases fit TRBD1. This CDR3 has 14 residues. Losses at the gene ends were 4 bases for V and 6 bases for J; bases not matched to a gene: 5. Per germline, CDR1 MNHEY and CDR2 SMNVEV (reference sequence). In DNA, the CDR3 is TGTGCCAGCAGTTGGACAGGGGGAAGAGATGGCTACACCTTC. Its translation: CASSWTGGRDGYTF.

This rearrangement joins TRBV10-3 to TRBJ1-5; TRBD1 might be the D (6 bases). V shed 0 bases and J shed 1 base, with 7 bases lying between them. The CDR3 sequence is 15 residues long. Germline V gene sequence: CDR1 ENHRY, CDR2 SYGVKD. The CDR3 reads CAISESQGSNQPQHF. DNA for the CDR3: TGTGCCATCAGTGAGTCTCAGGGGAGCAATCAGCCCCAGCATTTT.

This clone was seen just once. The CDR3 DNA is TGTGCCAGCAGCGGGAACAGGGGCGGGTCTAATGAAAAACTGTTTTTT. Its translation is CASSGNRGGSNEKLFF. This chain links TRBV7-9 with TRBJ1-4; 7 nucleotides align to TRBD1. Germline-derived CDR1 and CDR2 are SEHNR and FQNEAQ (reference sequence). The CDR3 is 16 amino acids. Losses at the gene ends were 5 bases for V and 3 bases for J; bases not matched to a gene: 9. Filled out from reference TRBV7-9 and TRBJ1-4, the complete variable domain reads DTGVSQNPRHKITKRGQNVTFRCDPISEHNRLYWYRQTLGQGPEFLTYFQNEAQLEKSRLLSDRFSAERPKGSFSTLEIQRTEQGDSAMYLCASSGNRGGSNEKLFFGSGTQLSVL.

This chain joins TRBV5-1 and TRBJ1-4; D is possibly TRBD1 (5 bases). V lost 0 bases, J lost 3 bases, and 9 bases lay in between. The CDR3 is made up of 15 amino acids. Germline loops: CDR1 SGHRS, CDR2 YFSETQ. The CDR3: CASSLGSGSNEKLFF. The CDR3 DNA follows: TGCGCCAGCAGCTTGGGATCAGGGTCTAATGAAAAACTGTTTTTT.

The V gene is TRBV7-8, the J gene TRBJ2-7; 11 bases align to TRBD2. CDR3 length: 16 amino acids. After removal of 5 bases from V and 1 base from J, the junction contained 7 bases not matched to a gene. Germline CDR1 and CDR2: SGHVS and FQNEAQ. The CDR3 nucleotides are TGTGCCAGCAGCCCGACGGGACTAGCGGTTTCCTACGAGCAGTACTTC. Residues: CASSPTGLAVSYEQYF.

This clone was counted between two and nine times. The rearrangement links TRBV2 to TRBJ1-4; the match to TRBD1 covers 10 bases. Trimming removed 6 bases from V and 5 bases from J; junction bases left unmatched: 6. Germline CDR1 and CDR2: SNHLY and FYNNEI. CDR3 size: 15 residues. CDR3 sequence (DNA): TGTGCCAGCAGCCGGGACAGGGGCCCAAATGAAAAACTGTTTTTT. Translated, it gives CASSRDRGPNEKLFF.

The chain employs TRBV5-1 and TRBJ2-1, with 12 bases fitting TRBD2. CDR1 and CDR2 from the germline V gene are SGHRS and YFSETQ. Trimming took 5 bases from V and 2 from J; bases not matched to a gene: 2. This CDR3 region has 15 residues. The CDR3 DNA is TGCGCCAGCAGTTCTAGCGGGGGGGCCTACAATGAGCAGTTCTTC. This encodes CASSSSGGAYNEQFF.

Written as DNA, the CDR3 is TGTGCCAGCAGTTACCGGCCAGGGGAGACCCAGTACTTC. It translates to CASSYRPGETQYF. V and J are TRBV6-6 and TRBJ2-5, with D possibly being TRBD1 (5 bases). This CDR3 contains 13 residues. The germline V gene has CDR1 MNHNY and CDR2 SVGAGI (reference sequence). V was clipped by 2 bases and J by 5 bases, with 9 bases between them.

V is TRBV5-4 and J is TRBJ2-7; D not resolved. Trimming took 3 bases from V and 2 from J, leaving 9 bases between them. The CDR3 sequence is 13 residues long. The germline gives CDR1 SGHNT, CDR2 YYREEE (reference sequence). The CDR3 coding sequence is TGTGCCAGCAGCTCGACTTATACCTACGAGCAGTACTTC. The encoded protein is CASSSTYTYEQYF.

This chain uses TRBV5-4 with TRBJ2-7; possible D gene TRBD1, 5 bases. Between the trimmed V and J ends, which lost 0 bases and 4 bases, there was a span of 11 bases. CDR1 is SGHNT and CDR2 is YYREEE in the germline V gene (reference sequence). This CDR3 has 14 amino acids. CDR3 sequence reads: CASSLGGSLYEQYF. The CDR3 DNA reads TGTGCCAGCAGCTTGGGGGGCAGTTTATACGAGCAGTACTTC.

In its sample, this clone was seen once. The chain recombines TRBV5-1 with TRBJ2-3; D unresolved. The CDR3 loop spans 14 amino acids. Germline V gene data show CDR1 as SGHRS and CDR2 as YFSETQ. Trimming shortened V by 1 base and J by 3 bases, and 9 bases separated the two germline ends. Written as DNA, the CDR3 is TGCGCCAGCAGCTTGAGTCCCAGGACAGATACGCAGTATTTT. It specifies CASSLSPRTDTQYF.

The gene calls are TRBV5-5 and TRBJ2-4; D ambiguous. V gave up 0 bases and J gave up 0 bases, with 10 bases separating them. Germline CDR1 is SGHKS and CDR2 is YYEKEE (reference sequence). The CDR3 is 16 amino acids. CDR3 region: CASSLGQSLAKNIQYF. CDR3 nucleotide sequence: TGTGCCAGCAGCTTGGGGCAGTCCCTAGCCAAAAACATTCAGTACTTC.

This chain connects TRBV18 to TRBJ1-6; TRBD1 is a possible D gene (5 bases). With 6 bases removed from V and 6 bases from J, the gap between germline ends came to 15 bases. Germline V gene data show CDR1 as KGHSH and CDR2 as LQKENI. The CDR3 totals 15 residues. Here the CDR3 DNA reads TGTGCCAGCTCCCTCGGGGGGGATCGTAATTCACCCCTCCACTTT. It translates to CASSLGGDRNSPLHF.

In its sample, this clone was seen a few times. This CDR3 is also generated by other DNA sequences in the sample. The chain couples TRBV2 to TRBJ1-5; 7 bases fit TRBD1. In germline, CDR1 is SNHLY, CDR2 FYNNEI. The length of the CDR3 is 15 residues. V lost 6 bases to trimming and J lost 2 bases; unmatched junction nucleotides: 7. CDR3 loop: CASSVQGMGNQPQHF. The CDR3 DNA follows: TGTGCCAGCAGCGTACAGGGGATGGGCAATCAGCCCCAGCATTTT.

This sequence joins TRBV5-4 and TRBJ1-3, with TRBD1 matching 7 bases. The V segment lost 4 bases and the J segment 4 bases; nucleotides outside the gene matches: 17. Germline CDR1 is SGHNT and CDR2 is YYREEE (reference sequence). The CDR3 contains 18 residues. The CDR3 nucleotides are TGTGCCAGCAGCCCCGGGACAGCAACCTCTCTACGCGGAAACACCATATATTTT. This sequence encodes CASSPGTATSLRGNTIYF. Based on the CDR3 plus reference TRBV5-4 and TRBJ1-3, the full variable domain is ETGVTQSPTHLIKTRGQQVTLRCSSQSGHNTVSWYQQALGQGPQFIFQYYREEENGRGNFPPRFSGLQFPNYSSELNVNALELDDSALYLCASSPGTATSLRGNTIYFGEGSWLTVV.

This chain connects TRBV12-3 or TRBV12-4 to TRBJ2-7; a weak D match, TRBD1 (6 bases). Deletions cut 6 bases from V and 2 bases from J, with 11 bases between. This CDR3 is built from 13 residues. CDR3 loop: CASSPWGPYEQYF. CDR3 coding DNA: TGTGCCAGCAGCCCCTGGGGGCCCTACGAGCAGTACTTC.

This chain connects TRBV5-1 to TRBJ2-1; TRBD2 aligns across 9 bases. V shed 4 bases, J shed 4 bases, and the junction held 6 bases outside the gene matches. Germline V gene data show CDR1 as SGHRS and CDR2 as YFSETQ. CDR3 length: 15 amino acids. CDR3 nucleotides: TGCGCCAGCAGCACCCTGACTAGCGGTTACAATGAGCAGTTCTTC. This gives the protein CASSTLTSGYNEQFF.

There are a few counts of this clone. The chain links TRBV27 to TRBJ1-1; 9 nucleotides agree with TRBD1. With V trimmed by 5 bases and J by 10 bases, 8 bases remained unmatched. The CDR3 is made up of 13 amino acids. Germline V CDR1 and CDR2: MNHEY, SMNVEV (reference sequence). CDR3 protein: CASSHGTGSGAFF. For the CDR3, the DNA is TGTGCCAGCAGTCACGGGACAGGGAGTGGAGCTTTCTTT.

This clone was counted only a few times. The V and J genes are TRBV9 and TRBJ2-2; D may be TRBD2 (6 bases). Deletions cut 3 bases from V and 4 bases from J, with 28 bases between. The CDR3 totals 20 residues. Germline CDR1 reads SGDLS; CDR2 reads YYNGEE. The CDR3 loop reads CASSESRVADSFRGTGELFF. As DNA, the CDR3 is TGTGCCAGCAGCGAATCCAGGGTAGCGGATTCATTTAGGGGCACCGGGGAGCTGTTTTTT.

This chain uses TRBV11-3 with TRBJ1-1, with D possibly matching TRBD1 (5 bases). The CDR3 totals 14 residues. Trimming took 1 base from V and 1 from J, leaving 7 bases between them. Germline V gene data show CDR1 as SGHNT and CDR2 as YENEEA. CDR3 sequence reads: CASSLGRENTEAFF. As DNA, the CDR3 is TGTGCCAGCAGCTTAGGCAGGGAGAACACTGAAGCTTTCTTT.